What follows are 20 T cell receptor beta chains derived from one specimen sequenced in a study of blood T cell repertoires in COVID-19. Produced via immunoSEQ multiplex PCR; TCRdb's table is partial and in-frame only. This sample has around 100,000 clones; about 86% occur once, and the top ten carry under 2%. The sequenced material came from peripheral blood. The receptor source for this set is a man older than 75 with acute or convalescent COVID-19.

J is TRBJ1-3 and V is TRBV3-1 (or the pseudogene TRBV3-2), with D possibly matching TRBD1 (6 bases). The V gene lost 1 base and the J gene lost 0 bases, with 7 bases spanning the gap. The germline gives CDR1 LGHDT, CDR2 YNNKEL (reference sequence). The CDR3 totals 15 residues. CDR3 region: CASSQGTDSGNTIYF. The CDR3 nucleotides read TGTGCCAGCAGCCAAGGGACAGACTCTGGAAACACCATATATTTT.

This rearrangement joins TRBV7-2 to TRBJ1-2; D perhaps matches TRBD1 (6 bases). CDR3 length: 14 amino acids. CDR1 and CDR2 (germline): SGHTA, FQGNSA. With 5 bases removed from V and 4 bases from J, the gap between germline ends came to 14 bases. CDR3 nucleotide sequence: TGTGCCAGCAGCCTCCGCGCAGGGGCCTATGGCTACACCTTC. This sequence encodes CASSLRAGAYGYTF.

The table lists this clone with a count of one. The chain recombines TRBV28 with TRBJ1-2; a weak D match, TRBD1 (5 bases). CDR1 and CDR2 from the germline V gene are MDHEN and SYDVKM. The CDR3 runs to 15 residues. V gave up 5 bases and J gave up 5 bases, with 18 bases separating them. CDR3 nucleotide sequence: TGTGCCAGCAGTCCCCCGGGGGTGGGGAGATATGGCTACACCTTC. Translated, it gives CASSPPGVGRYGYTF.

This chain joins TRBV28 and TRBJ2-7; 9 nucleotides line up with TRBD2. The CDR3 runs to 13 residues. Germline CDR1 and CDR2: MDHEN and SYDVKM. V shed 11 bases and J 3 bases; nucleotides not matched to a gene: 8. The DNA of the CDR3 is TGTGCCTCCGGCGGGGGGGGCTTCTACGAGCAGTACTTC. Its translation is CASGGGGFYEQYF.

This clone came up a few times. The chain combines TRBV5-1 with TRBJ2-6, with D maybe TRBD2 (6 bases). V lost 6 bases to trimming and J lost 4 bases, with 14 bases between them. The germline V gene encodes CDR1 SGHRS and CDR2 YFSETQ. This CDR3 has 15 residues. CDR3 in amino acids: CASKSSGVGANVLTF. CDR3 DNA sequence: TGCGCCAGCAAATCATCGGGGGTCGGGGCCAACGTCCTGACTTTC.

The chain couples TRBV29-1 to TRBJ1-2; 10 bases fit TRBD1. V shed 2 bases and J 8 bases; nucleotides not matched to a gene: 5. CDR1 and CDR2 (germline): SQVTM, ANQGSEA. The CDR3 has 13 residues. The chain's CDR3 is CSVERTGGRGYTF. DNA for the CDR3: TGCAGCGTTGAAAGGACAGGGGGACGGGGCTACACCTTC.

CDR3 loop: CASSSLTANTEAFF. The CDR3 DNA is TGTGCCAGCAGTTCCCTCACAGCGAACACTGAAGCTTTCTTT. The chain joins TRBV6-5 to TRBJ1-1; D not resolved. With 4 bases removed from V and 1 base from J, the gap between germline ends came to 10 bases. The germline CDR1 and CDR2 sequences are MNHEY and SVGAGI. The CDR3 extends over 14 amino acids.

The chain joins TRBV18 to TRBJ2-1; D might be TRBD2 (5 bases). Trimming took 2 bases from V and 6 from J, leaving 23 bases between them. Germline V CDR1 and CDR2: KGHSH, LQKENI. The CDR3 loop spans 18 amino acids. The CDR3 loop is CASSPVPIQPSLTNEQFF. Here the CDR3 DNA reads TGTGCCAGCTCACCAGTTCCCATCCAGCCTAGCCTGACCAATGAGCAGTTCTTC. Supplemented by reference TRBV18 and TRBJ2-1, the full variable domain reads NAGVMQNPRHLVRRRGQEARLRCSPMKGHSHVYWYRQLPEEGLKFMVYLQKENIIDESGMPKERFSAEFPKEGPSILRIQQVVRGDSAAYFCASSPVPIQPSLTNEQFFGPGTRLTVL.

V and J are TRBV6-6 and TRBJ2-7; 13 positions agree with TRBD2. V dropped 5 bases and J dropped 5; count of bases not matched to a gene: 6. This CDR3 is built from 15 residues. Germline V CDR1 and CDR2: MNHNY, SVGAGI (reference sequence). CDR3 bases: TGTGCCAGCAGTCGGACTAGCGGGAGCGTGGACGAGCAGTACTTC. It translates to CASSRTSGSVDEQYF.

This clone has only one observation. The V and J genes are TRBV4-1 and TRBJ2-7; a possible D gene is TRBD1 (5 bases). Trimming left V 0 bases short and J 1 base short, with 10 bases between. Germline V gene sequence: CDR1 MGHRA, CDR2 YSYEKL. This CDR3 has 15 residues. The CDR3 coding sequence is TGCGCCAGCAGCCAAGACTCGCAGGGATCCTACGAGCAGTACTTC. It is translated as CASSQDSQGSYEQYF.

This rearrangement joins TRBV18 to TRBJ1-2, with D possibly being TRBD1 (5 bases). The CDR3 has 13 residues. The V gene's germline CDR1 is KGHSH and CDR2 LQKENI. Trimming removed 5 bases at V and 2 bases at J, with 9 bases between. The CDR3 loop is CASSGQGNYGYTF. CDR3 sequence (DNA): TGTGCCAGCTCAGGGCAGGGAAACTATGGCTACACCTTC.

The chain links TRBV2 to TRBJ2-5, with 10 bases identical to TRBD1. CDR1 and CDR2 from the germline V gene are SNHLY and FYNNEI. The V gene end was trimmed by 2 bases and the J gene end by 7 bases; junction bases not matched to a gene: 7. The CDR3 consists of 15 residues. The chain's CDR3 is CASSELTGGVGTQYF. CDR3 DNA sequence: TGTGCCAGCAGTGAACTGACAGGGGGCGTCGGGACCCAGTACTTC.

This clone was observed once. The V call is TRBV5-6, the J call TRBJ1-3, with 8 nucleotides matching TRBD1. Germline trimming cut 1 base from V and 2 bases from J; bases unmatched to any gene: 2. The CDR3 extends over 15 amino acids. CDR1 is SGHDT and CDR2 is YYEEEE in the germline V gene. For the CDR3, the DNA is TGTGCCAGCAGCTTGCCAGGGGGCACTGGAAACACCATATATTTT. It translates to CASSLPGGTGNTIYF.

The rearrangement links TRBV19 to TRBJ2-2; D may be TRBD1 (6 bases). The germline V and J ends were trimmed by 1 base and 0 bases, with 9 bases remaining between them. Germline CDR1 is LNHDA and CDR2 is SQIVND (reference sequence). CDR3 length equals 16 residues. Written as DNA, the CDR3 is TGTGCCAGTAGTATAGGGACAGATTCGAACACCGGGGAGCTGTTTTTT. Translating gives CASSIGTDSNTGELFF.

This clone was detected only once. V usage is TRBV19 and J usage is TRBJ2-2; 7 positions agree with TRBD2. The CDR3 covers 15 residues. CDR1 and CDR2 from the germline V gene are LNHDA and SQIVND (reference sequence). The ends lost 6 bases at V and 0 bases at J; junction bases unmatched: 4. The CDR3 loop is CASSAGLANTGELFF. Written as DNA, the CDR3 is TGTGCCAGTAGCGCAGGACTAGCGAACACCGGGGAGCTGTTTTTT.

This clone was found once. The gene calls are TRBV3-1 (or the pseudogene TRBV3-2) and TRBJ2-7; possibly TRBD2 for D (6 bases). CDR1 and CDR2 from the germline V gene are LGHDT and YNNKEL (reference sequence). This CDR3 contains 18 residues. V lost 2 bases and J 2 bases, leaving 22 bases between the germline ends. CDR3 DNA sequence: TGTGCCAGCAGCCAAAGATTCAAACCGGGACTCCCGACCTACGAGCAGTACTTC. It codes for CASSQRFKPGLPTYEQYF.

This clone was found a few times. The CDR3 DNA reads TGTGCCATACTTCCGGGACTAGCGGGAGGATTGAACACCGGGGAGCTGTTTTTT. It yields the protein CAILPGLAGGLNTGELFF. The genes are TRBV10-3 and TRBJ2-2, with TRBD2 matching over 15 bases. This CDR3 comprises 18 residues. V dropped 9 bases and J dropped 1; count of bases not matched to a gene: 9. Germline values: CDR1 ENHRY, CDR2 SYGVKD.

The chain couples TRBV19 to TRBJ1-5; D perhaps matches TRBD1 (5 bases). The V gene lost 0 bases and the J gene lost 7 bases, with 13 bases spanning the gap. Germline V lookup: CDR1 LNHDA, CDR2 SQIVND (reference sequence). This CDR3 region has 15 residues. The CDR3 nucleotides are TGTGCCAGTAGTATAGACAAGGACATGGGGCAGCCCCAGCATTTT. Amino acids: CASSIDKDMGQPQHF. The full variable domain, rest sourced from reference TRBV19 and TRBJ1-5, is DGGITQSPKYLFRKEGQNVTLSCEQNLNHDAMYWYRQDPGQGLRLIYYSQIVNDFQKGDIAEGYSVSREKKESFPLTVTSAQKNPTAFYLCASSIDKDMGQPQHFGDGTRLSIL.

The J gene is TRBJ1-6, the V gene TRBV11-3; D gene ambiguous. Germline V lookup: CDR1 SGHNT, CDR2 YENEEA. This CDR3 has 15 amino acids. Deletions cut 1 base from V and 8 bases from J, with 12 bases between. The CDR3 is CASSLGGGFYSPLHF. In nucleotides, the CDR3 is TGTGCCAGCAGCTTAGGTGGCGGGTTTTATTCACCCCTCCACTTT.

The chain has TRBV7-9 and TRBJ1-4; D might be TRBD1 (5 bases). V lost 5 bases and J lost 6, with 10 bases in between. This CDR3 spans 13 amino acids. Germline CDR1 is SEHNR and CDR2 is FQNEAQ (reference sequence). The CDR3 nucleotides read TGTGCCAGCAGCCCTGGGACTGATGAAAAACTGTTTTTT. Amino acid sequence: CASSPGTDEKLFF.